This entry features one T cell receptor (beta chain) sequence. Its antigen remains unidentified. The data originate from a study of cytomegalovirus exposure and HLA in healthy donors. Study-level findings and limits: Fewer N-insertions than the approximately 700-donor mean were reportedly shown by an Asian-associated ancestry cluster in a later analysis. Published work reported that the classifier diagnosed cytomegalovirus status with high specificity and sensitivity. A link between a missense DCLRE1C variant and TCR beta V- and J-gene trimming emerged from a later analysis. Apparent HLA restriction characterized most CMV-associated TCR beta chains in a later analysis.

Germline lookup yields CDR1 LNHDA and CDR2 SQIVND (reference sequence). This CDR3 is 15 amino acids long. After removal of 7 bases from V and 5 bases from J, the junction contained 7 bases not matched to a gene. It was with 60 Vbeta and 13 Jbeta primers that the PCR ran. Clones were read by immunoSEQ multiplex PCR, and TCRdb kept only the in-frame ones, dropping some. The table has some 240,000 clones, about nine tenths seen once. The TCR originated in a girl aged 2 to 9 in good health and CMV-seronegative. The V call is TRBV19, the J call TRBJ2-1; 11 positions match TRBD1. Material for sequencing was PBMCs. In nucleotides, the CDR3 is TGTGCCAGTAAATTAGGGACAGGGGGACACAATGAGCAGTTCTTC. Its translation: CASKLGTGGHNEQFF. The variable domain in full, completed from reference TRBV19 and TRBJ2-1, reads DGGITQSPKYLFRKEGQNVTLSCEQNLNHDAMYWYRQDPGQGLRLIYYSQIVNDFQKGDIAEGYSVSREKKESFPLTVTSAQKNPTAFYLCASKLGTGGHNEQFFGPGTRLTVL.